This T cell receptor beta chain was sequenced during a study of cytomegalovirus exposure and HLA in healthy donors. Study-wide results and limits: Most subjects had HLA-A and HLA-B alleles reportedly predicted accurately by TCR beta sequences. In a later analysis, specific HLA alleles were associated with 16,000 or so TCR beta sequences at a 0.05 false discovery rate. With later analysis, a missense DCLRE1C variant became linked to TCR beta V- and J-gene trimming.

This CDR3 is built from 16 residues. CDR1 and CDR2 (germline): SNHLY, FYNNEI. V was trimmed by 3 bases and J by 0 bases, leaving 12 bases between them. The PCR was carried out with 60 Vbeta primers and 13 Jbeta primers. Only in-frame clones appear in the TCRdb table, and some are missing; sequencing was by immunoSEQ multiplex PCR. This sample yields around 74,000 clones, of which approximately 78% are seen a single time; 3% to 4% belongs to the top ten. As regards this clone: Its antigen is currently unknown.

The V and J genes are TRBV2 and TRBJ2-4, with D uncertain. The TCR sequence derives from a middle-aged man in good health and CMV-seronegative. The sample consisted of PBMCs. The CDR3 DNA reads TGTGCCAGCAGTGAGGCAAGAATTATAGCCAAAAACATTCAGTACTTC. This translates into CASSEARIIAKNIQYF.